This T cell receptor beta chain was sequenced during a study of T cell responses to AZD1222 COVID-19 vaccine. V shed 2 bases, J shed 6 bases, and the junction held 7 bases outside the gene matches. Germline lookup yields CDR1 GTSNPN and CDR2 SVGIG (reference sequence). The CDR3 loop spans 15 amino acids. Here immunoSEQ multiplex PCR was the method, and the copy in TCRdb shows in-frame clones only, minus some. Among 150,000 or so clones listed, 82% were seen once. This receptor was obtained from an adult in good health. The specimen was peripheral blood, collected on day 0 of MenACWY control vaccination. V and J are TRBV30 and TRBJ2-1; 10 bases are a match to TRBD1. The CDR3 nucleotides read TGTGCCTGGAGTCCGGACAGGGGGTGGGTCAATGAGCAGTTCTTC. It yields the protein CAWSPDRGWVNEQFF.